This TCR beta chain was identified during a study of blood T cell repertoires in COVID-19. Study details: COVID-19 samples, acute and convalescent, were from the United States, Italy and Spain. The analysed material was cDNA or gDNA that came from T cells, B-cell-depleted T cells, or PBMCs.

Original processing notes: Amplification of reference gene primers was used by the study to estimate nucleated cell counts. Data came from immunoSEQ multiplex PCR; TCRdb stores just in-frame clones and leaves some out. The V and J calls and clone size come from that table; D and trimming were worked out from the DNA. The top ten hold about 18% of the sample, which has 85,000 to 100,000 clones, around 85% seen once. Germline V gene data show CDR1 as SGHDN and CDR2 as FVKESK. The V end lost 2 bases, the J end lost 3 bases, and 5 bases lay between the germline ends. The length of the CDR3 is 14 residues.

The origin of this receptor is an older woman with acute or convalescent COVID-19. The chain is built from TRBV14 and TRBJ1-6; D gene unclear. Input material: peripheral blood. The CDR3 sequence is CASSQSLYNSPLHF. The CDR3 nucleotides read TGTGCCAGCAGCCAAAGCCTCTATAATTCACCCCTCCACTTT.